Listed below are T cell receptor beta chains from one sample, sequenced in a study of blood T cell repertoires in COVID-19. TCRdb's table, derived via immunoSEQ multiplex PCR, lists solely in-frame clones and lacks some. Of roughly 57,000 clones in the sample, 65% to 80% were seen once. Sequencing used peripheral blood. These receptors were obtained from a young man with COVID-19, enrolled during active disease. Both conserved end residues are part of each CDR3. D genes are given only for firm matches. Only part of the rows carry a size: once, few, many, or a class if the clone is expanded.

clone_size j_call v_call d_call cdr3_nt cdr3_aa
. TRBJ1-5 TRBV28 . TGTGCCAGCAGTTCACCGGGCGGGGTCTACAATCAGCCCCAGCATTTT CASSSPGGVYNQPQHF
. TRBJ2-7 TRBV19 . TGTGCCAGTAGTAGGAACAGCTGGTCGGACGAGCAGTACTTC CASSRNSWSDEQYF
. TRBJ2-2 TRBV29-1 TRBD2 TGCAGCGCCGAAGCGGGAGTGGGAGCCACCGGGGAGCTGTTTTTT CSAEAGVGATGELFF
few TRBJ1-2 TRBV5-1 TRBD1 TGCGCCAGCAGCCTCGGGGACAGTGCTTATGGCTACACCTTC CASSLGDSAYGYTF
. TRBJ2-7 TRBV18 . TGTGCCAGCTCACCTACGGGACTTTCCTACGAGCAGTACTTC CASSPTGLSYEQYF
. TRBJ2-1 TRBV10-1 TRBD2 TGCGCCAGCAGTGAGACTAGCGGGAGTAATGAGCAGTTCTTC CASSETSGSNEQFF
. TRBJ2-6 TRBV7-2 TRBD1 TGTGCCAGCAGCTTTACAGGGGTCGAGGGGGCCAACGTCCTGACTTTC CASSFTGVEGANVLTF
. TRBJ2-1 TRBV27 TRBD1 TGTGCCAGCAGTTTTTCTACAGGGGGCGCCTACAATGAGCAGTTCTTC CASSFSTGGAYNEQFF
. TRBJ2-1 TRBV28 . TGTGCCAGCAGTTCCCTGTCGGGGTACAATGAGCAGTTCTTC CASSSLSGYNEQFF
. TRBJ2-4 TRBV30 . TGTGCCTGGAGTGTAAAACAGGGTGGGAGCATTCAGTACTTC CAWSVKQGGSIQYF
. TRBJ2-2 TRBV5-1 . TGCGCCAGCAGCTTGGGGCCAGGGCGTTCGGAGACCGGGGAGCTGTTTTTT CASSLGPGRSETGELFF
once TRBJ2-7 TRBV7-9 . TGTGCCAGCAGCTCCCGAGGGTCCTACGAGCAGTACTTC CASSSRGSYEQYF
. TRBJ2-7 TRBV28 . TGTGCCAGCAGTCAGTACAGGGACTACGAGCAGTACTTC CASSQYRDYEQYF
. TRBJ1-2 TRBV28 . TGTGCCAGCAGTTTTTGGTTGTCAGCTAACTATGGCTACACCTTC CASSFWLSANYGYTF
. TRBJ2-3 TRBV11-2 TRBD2 TGTGCCAGCAGCTATGGGACTAGCGGGGTTACAGATACGCAGTATTTT CASSYGTSGVTDTQYF
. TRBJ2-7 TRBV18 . TGTGCCAGTTCACCCCGGGACACACGCCACGAGCAGTACTTC CASSPRDTRHEQYF
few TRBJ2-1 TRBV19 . TGTGCCAGTAACAGGGCCGGCAATGAGCAGTTCTTC CASNRAGNEQFF
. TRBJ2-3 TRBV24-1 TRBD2 TGTGCCACCTCGGAACTAGCGGCCACAGATACGCAGTATTTT CATSELAATDTQYF
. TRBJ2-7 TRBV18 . TGTGCCAGCTCACAAATTGGGAGACCCCACTACGAGCAGTACTTC CASSQIGRPHYEQYF
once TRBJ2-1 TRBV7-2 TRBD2 TGTGCCAGCAGCTGGCGGACTAGCGGGTTGGGGACCTACAATGAGCAGTTCTTC CASSWRTSGLGTYNEQFF
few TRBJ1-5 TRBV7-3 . TGTGCCAGCAGGGGGCCCGGTCAGCCCCAGCATTTT CASRGPGQPQHF
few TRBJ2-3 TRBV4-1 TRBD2 TGCGCCAGCAGCCAAGGACTAGCGGGAGGCCCCTGGGTTACGCAGTATTTT CASSQGLAGGPWVTQYF
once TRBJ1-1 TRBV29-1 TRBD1 TGCAGCGTTGAAAAGGGGGCAACTGAAGCTTTCTTT CSVEKGATEAFF
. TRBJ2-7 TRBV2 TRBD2 TGTGCCAGCAGAGCAATTACTAGCGGGAGATGGTCCTACGAGCAGTACTTC CASRAITSGRWSYEQYF
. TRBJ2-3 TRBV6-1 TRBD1 TGTGCCAGCAGTGAACAGGGGGCCCTTACCACAGATACGCAGTATTTT CASSEQGALTTDTQYF
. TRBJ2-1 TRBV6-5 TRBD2 TGTGCCAGCAGACCCGGGACTAGCGGGATCAATGAGCAGTTCTTC CASRPGTSGINEQFF
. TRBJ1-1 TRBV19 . TGTGCCAGTAGTATAGGAGATGCAGGGAACACTGAAGCTTTCTTT CASSIGDAGNTEAFF
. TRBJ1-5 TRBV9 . TGTGCCAGCAGCGTAGGGGGGGGGCCCCAGCATTTT CASSVGGGPQHF
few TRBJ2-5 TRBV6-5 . TGTGCCAGCAGTTACGGCCCTAAGGGGGACCAAGAGACCCAGTACTTC CASSYGPKGDQETQYF
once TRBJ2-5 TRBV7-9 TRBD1 TGTGCCAGCACCCCACAGGGGGCCCCTCAAGAGACCCAGTACTTC CASTPQGAPQETQYF
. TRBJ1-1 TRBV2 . TGTGCCAGCAGAAGGGGGACGGTAAACACTGAAGCTTTCTTT CASRRGTVNTEAFF
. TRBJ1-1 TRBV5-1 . TGCGCCAGCAGGAGGGATGGAGACACTGAAGCTTTCTTT CASRRDGDTEAFF
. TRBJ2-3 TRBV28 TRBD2 TGTGCCAGCATTTTAGCGGGAGGGGTAGATACGCAGTATTTT CASILAGGVDTQYF
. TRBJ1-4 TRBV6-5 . TGTGCCAGCGCCAGGGCCTCGGCTAATGAAAAACTGTTTTTT CASARASANEKLFF
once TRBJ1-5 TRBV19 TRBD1 TGTGCCAGTGCCGGGACAGGGGGCAATCAGCCCCAGCATTTT CASAGTGGNQPQHF
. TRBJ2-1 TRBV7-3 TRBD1 TGTGCCAGCAGCTTAGAACAGGGGGCGCATTTCTTC CASSLEQGAHFF
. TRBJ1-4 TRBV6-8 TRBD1 TGTGCCAGCAGCGGGGACAGGGGGAAGTTGAAACTGTTTTTT CASSGDRGKLKLFF
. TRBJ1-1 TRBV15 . TGTGCCACCAGCAGAGACAGGGAGGCCACTGAAGCTTTCTTT CATSRDREATEAFF
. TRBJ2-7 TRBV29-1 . TGCAGCGCAAGACTAGCCCAGGGGTACGAGCAGTACTTC CSARLAQGYEQYF
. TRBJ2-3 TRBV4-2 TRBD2 TGTGCCAGCAGCCCCCTTTTCGGGCGGGGGGGCGCAGATACGCAGTATTTT CASSPLFGRGGADTQYF
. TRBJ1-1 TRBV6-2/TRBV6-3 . TGTGCCAGCAGTTACGGGCGACAGGTAGCTTTCTTT CASSYGRQVAFF
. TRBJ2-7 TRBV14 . TGTGCCAGCAGCCACGCGGCAGCGCCGACCTCCTACGAGCAGTACTTC CASSHAAAPTSYEQYF